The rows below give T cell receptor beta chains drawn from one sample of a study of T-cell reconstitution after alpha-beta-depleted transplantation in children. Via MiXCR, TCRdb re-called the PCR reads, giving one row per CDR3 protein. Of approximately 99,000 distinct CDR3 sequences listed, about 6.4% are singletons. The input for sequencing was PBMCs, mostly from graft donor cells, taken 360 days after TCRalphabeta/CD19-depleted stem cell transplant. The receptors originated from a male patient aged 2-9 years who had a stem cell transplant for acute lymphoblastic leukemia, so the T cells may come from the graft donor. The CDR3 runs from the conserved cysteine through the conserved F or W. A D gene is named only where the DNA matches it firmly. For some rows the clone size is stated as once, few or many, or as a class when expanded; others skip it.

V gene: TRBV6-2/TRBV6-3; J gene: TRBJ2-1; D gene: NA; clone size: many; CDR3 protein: CASSIWTYNEQFF; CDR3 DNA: TGTGCCAGCTCAATCTGGACCTACAATGAGCAGTTCTTC
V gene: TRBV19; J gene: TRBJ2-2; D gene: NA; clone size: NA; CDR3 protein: CASSILTANTGELFF; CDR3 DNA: TGTGCCAGTAGTATATTAACAGCGAACACCGGGGAGCTGTTTTTT
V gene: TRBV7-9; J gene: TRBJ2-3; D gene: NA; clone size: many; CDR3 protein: CASSLALRNLNTDTQYF; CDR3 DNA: TGTGCCAGCAGCTTAGCGCTCCGGAACCTTAACACAGATACGCAGTATTTT
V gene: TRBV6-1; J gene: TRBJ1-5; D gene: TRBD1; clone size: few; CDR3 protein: CASSERPRGVNQPQHF; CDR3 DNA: TGTGCCAGCAGTGAAAGGCCCAGGGGGGTAAATCAGCCCCAGCATTTT
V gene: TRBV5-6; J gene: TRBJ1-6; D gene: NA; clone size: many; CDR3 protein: CASSLGGALHF; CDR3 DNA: TGTGCCAGCAGCTTGGGAGGGGCCCTCCACTTT
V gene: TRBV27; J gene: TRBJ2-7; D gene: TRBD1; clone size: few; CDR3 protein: CASSSIRDSVEQYF; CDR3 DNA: TGTGCCAGCAGTTCAATCCGGGACAGCGTCGAGCAGTACTTC
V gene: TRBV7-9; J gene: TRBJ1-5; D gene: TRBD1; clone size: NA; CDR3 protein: CASSPTGAQPQHF; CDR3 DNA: TGTGCCAGCAGCCCGACAGGGGCTCAGCCCCAGCATTTT
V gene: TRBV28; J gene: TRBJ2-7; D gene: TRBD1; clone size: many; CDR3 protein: CASSSQDGGQGNEQYF; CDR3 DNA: TGTGCCAGCAGTTCCCAAGACGGCGGACAGGGCAACGAGCAGTACTTC
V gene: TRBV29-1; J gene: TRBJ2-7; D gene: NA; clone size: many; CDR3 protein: CSVERWEPYEQYF; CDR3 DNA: TGCAGCGTTGAACGGTGGGAACCCTACGAGCAGTACTTC
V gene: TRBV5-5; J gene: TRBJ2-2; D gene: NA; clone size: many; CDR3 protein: CASSSVRELFF; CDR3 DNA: TGTGCCAGCAGCTCAGTCCGGGAGCTGTTTTTT
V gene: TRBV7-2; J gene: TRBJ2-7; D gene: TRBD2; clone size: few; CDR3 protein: CASSFERWGGEQYF; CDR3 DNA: TGTGCCAGCAGCTTCGAGCGATGGGGGGGAGAGCAGTACTTC
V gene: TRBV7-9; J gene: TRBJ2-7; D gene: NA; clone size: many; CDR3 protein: CASSPLGQYEQYF; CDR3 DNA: TGTGCCAGCAGCCCGCTTGGACAGTACGAGCAGTACTTC
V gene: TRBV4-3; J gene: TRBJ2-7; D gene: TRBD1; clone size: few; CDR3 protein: CASSQGPVPGTGVYEQYF; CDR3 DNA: TGCGCCAGCAGCCAAGGTCCAGTCCCCGGGACAGGGGTCTACGAGCAGTACTTC
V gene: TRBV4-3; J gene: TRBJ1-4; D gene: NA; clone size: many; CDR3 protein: CASSQSARGDEKLFF; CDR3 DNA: TGCGCCAGCAGCCAATCAGCACGGGGAGATGAAAAACTGTTTTTT
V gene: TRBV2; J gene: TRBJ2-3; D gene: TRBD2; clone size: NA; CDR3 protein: CASSEAGGSTDTQYF; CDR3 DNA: TGTGCCAGCAGTGAAGCGGGGGGGAGCACAGATACGCAGTATTTT
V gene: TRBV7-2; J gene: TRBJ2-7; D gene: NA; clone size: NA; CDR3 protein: CASFTGRLPYEQYF; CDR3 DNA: TGTGCCAGCTTTACGGGAAGACTTCCCTACGAGCAGTACTTC
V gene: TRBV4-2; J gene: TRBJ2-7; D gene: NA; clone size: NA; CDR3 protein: CASGPGFISQGWPTYEQYF; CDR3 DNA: TGTGCCAGCGGCCCCGGGTTCATATCACAGGGATGGCCTACCTACGAGCAGTACTTC
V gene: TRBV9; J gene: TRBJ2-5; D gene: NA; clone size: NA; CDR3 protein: CASSVGVAEPQETQYF; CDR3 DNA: TGTGCCAGCAGCGTAGGGGTAGCGGAGCCCCAAGAGACCCAGTACTTC
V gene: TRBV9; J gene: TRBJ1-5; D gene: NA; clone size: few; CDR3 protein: CASSGQGRINQPQHF; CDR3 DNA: TGTGCCAGCAGCGGCCAGGGGAGGATAAATCAGCCCCAGCATTTT
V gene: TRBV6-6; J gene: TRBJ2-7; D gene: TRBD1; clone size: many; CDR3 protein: CASSPGQGPNLF; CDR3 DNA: TGTGCCAGCAGTCCCGGACAGGGGCCTAATCTCTTC
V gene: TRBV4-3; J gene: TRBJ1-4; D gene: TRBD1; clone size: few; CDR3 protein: CASSQDAIDRGNEKLFF; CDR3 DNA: TGCGCCAGCAGCCAAGATGCAATAGACAGGGGGAATGAAAAACTGTTTTTT
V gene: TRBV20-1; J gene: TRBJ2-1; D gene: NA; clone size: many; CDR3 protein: CSASGQYNEQFF; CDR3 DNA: TGCAGTGCTAGTGGGCAGTACAATGAGCAGTTCTTC
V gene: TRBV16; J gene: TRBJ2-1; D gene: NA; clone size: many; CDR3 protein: CASSQSVRGNEQFF; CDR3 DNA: TGTGCCAGCAGCCAATCAGTGAGGGGAAATGAGCAGTTCTTC
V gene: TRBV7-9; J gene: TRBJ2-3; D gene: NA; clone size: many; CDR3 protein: CASSLGPDTQYF; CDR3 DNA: TGTGCCAGCAGCTTAGGTCCAGATACGCAGTATTTT
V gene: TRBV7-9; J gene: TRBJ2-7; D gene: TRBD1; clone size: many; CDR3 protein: CASSLMAGGSYEQYF; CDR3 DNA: TGTGCCAGCAGCTTAATGGCAGGGGGTTCCTACGAGCAGTACTTC
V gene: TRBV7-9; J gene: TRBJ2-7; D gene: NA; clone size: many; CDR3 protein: CASSSNYEQYF; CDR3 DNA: TGTGCCAGCAGCTCAAACTACGAGCAGTACTTC
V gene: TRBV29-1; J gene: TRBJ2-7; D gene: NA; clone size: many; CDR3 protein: CSASAGEQYF; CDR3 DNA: TGCAGCGCCTCCGCAGGCGAGCAGTACTTC